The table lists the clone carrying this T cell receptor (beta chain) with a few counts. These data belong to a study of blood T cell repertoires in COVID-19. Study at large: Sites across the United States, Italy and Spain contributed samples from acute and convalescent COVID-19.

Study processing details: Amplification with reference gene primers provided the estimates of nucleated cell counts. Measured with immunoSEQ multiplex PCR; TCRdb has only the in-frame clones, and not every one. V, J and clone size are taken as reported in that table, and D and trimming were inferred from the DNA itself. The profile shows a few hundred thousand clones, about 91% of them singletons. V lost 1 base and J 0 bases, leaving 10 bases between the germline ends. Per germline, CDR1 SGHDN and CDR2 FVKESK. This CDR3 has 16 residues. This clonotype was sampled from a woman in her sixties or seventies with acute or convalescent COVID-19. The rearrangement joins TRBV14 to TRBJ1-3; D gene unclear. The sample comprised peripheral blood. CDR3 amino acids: CASSQVGRGSGNTIYF. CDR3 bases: TGTGCCAGCAGCCAAGTAGGACGGGGCTCTGGAAACACCATATATTTT.